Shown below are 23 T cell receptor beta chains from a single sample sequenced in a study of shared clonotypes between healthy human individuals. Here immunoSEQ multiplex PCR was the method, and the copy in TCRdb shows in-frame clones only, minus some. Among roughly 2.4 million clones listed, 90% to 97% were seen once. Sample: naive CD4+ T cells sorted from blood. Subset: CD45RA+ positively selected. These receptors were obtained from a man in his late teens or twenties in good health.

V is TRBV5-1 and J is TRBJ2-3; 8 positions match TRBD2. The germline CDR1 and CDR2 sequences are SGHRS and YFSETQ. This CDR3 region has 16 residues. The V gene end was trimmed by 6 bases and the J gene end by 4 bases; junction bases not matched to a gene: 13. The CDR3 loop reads CASNFYGPGGPDTQYF. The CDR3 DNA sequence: TGCGCCAGCAATTTTTACGGGCCGGGAGGGCCAGATACGCAGTATTTT.

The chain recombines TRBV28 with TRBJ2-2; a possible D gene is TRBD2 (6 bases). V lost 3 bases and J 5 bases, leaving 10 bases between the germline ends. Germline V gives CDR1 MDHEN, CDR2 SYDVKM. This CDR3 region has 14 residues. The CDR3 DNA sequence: TGTGCCAGCAGTTTCGCGGGGAAAACCGGGGAGCTGTTTTTT. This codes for CASSFAGKTGELFF. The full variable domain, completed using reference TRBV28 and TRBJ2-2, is DVKVTQSSRYLVKRTGEKVFLECVQDMDHENMFWYRQDPGLGLRLIYFSYDVKMKEKGDIPEGYSVSREKKERFSLILESASTNQTSMYLCASSFAGKTGELFFGEGSRLTVL.

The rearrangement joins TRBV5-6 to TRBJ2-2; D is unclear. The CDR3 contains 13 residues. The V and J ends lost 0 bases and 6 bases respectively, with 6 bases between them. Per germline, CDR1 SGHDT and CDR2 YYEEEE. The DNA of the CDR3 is TGTGCCAGCAGCTTGGTGGAGTCCGGGGAGCTGTTTTTT. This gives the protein CASSLVESGELFF.

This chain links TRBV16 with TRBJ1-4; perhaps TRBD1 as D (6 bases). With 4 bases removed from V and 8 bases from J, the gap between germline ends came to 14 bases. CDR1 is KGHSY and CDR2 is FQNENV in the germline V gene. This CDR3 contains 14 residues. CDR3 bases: TGTGCCAGCAGCCGAAGTACAGGGAGCGAAAAACTGTTTTTT. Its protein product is CASSRSTGSEKLFF.

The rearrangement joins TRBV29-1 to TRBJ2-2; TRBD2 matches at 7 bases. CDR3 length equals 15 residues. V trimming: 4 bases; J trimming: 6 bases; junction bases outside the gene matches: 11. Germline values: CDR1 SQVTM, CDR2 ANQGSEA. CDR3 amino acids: CSVVAASGRAGELFF. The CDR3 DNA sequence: TGCAGCGTTGTTGCGGCTAGCGGACGGGCCGGGGAGCTGTTTTTT.

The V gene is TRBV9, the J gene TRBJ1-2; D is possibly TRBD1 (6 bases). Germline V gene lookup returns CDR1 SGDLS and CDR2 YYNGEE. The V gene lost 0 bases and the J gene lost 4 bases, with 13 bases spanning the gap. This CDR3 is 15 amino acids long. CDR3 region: CASSVVTGMSYGYTF. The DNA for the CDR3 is TGTGCCAGCAGCGTAGTTACAGGGATGAGCTATGGCTACACCTTC.

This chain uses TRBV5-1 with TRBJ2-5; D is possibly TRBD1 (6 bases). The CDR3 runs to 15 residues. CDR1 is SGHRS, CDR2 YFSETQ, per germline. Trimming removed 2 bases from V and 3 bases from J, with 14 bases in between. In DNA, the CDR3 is TGCGCCAGCAGCTTAAGAGCAGGGGCAGAAGAGACCCAGTACTTC. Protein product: CASSLRAGAEETQYF.

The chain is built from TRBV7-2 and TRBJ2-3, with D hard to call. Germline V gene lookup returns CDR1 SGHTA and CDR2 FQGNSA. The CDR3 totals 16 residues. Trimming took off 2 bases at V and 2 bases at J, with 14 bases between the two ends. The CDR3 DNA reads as TGTGCCAGCAGCTTAACTATAACCGTGGACACAGATACGCAGTATTTT. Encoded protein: CASSLTITVDTDTQYF.

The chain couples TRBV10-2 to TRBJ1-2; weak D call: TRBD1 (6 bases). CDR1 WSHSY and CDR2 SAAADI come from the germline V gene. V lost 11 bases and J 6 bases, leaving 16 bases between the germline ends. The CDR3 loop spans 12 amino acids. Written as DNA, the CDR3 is TGCGCCGGGTACCGGGACAATCATGGCTACACCTTC. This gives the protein CAGYRDNHGYTF.

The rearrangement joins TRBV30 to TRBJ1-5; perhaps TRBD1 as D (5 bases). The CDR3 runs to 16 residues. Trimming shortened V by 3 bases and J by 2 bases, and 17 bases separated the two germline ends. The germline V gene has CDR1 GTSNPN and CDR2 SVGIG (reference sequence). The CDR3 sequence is CAWSPGPGARNQPQHF. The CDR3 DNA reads TGTGCCTGGAGCCCCGGCCCCGGGGCCCGCAATCAGCCCCAGCATTTT.

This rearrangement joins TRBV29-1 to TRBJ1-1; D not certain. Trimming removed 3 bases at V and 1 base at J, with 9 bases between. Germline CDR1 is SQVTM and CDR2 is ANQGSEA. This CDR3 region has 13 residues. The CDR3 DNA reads TGCAGCGTTGATTGGGCACCGAACACTGAAGCTTTCTTT. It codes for CSVDWAPNTEAFF.

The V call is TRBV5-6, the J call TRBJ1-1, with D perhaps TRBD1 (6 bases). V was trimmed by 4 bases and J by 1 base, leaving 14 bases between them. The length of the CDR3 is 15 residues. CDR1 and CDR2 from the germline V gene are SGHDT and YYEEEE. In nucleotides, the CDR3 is TGTGCCAGCAGCCCGAAGGACAGTAGGAACACTGAAGCTTTCTTT. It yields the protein CASSPKDSRNTEAFF.

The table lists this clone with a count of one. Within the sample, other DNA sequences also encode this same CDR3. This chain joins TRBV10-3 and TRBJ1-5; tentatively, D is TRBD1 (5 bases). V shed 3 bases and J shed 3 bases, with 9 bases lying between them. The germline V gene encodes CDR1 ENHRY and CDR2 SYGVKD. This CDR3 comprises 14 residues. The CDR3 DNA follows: TGTGCCATCAGTGAAGGACAATCCAATCAGCCCCAGCATTTT. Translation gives CAISEGQSNQPQHF.

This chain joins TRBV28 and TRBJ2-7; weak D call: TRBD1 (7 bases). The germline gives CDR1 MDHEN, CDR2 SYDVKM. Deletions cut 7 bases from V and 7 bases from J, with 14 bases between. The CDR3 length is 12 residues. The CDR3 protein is CASMEGAGEQYF. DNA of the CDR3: TGTGCCAGCATGGAGGGGGCGGGAGAGCAGTACTTC.

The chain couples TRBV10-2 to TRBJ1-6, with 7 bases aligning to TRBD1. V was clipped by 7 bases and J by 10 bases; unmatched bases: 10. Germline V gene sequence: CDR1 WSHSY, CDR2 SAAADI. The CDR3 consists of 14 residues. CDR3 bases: TGCGCCAGCAACGAGGGGGCTCAGGGGTCACCCCTCCACTTT. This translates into CASNEGAQGSPLHF.

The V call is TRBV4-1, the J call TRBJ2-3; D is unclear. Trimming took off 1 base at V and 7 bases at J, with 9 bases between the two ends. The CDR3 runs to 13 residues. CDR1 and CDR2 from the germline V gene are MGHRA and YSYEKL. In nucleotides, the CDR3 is TGCGCCAGCAGCCAAGGCGGATCTTATACGCAGTATTTT. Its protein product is CASSQGGSYTQYF.

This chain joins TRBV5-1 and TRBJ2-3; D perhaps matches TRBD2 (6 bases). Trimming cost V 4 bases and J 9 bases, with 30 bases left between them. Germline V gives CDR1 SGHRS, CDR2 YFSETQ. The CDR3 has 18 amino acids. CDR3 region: CASSLVYRRRDLAVTQYF. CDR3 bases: TGCGCCAGCAGCCTCGTGTATCGACGTCGGGACTTAGCGGTAACGCAGTATTTT.

For the CDR3, the DNA is TGTGCCAGCAGCCCTCAGGGAGGCAGTGGTTCACCCCTCCACTTT. This gives the protein CASSPQGGSGSPLHF. This chain uses TRBV7-9 with TRBJ1-6; tentative D call: TRBD1 (5 bases). Trimming removed 5 bases at V and 9 bases at J, with 17 bases between. This CDR3 spans 15 amino acids. The germline V gene has CDR1 SEHNR and CDR2 FQNEAQ (reference sequence).

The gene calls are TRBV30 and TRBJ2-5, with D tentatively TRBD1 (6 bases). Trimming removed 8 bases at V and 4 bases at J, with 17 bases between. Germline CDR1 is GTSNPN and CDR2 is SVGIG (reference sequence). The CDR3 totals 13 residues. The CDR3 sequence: CAGSARGRETQYF. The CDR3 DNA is TGTGCCGGTAGCGCTAGGGGGAGAGAGACCCAGTACTTC.

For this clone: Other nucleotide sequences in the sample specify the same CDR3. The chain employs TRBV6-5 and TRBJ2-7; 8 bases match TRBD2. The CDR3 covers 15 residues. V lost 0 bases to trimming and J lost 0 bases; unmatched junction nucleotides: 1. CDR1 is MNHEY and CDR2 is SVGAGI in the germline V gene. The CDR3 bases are TGTGCCAGCAGTTACTCCAGCGGGAGCTCCTACGAGCAGTACTTC. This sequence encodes CASSYSSGSSYEQYF.

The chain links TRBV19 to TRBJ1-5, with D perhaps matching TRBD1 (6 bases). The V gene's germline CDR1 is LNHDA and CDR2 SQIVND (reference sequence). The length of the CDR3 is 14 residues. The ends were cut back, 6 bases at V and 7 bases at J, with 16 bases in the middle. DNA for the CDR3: TGTGCCAGTAGGGAAGGGGGATATGGACAGCCCCAGCATTTT. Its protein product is CASREGGYGQPQHF.

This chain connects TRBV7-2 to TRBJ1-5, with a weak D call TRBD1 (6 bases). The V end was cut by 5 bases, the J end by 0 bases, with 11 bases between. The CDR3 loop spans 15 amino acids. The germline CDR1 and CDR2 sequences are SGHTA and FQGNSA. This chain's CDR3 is CASSVRGPSNQPQHF. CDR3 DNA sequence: TGTGCCAGCAGCGTACGGGGGCCTAGCAATCAGCCCCAGCATTTT.

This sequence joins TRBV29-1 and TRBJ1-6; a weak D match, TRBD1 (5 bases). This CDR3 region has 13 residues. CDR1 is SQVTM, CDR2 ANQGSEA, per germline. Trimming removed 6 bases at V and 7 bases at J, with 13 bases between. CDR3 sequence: CSVGDGGNSPLHF. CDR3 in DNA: TGCAGCGTGGGGGACGGGGGAAATTCACCCCTCCACTTT. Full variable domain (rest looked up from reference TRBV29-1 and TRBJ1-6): SAVISQKPSRDICQRGTSLTIQCQVDSQVTMMFWYRQQPGQSLTLIATANQGSEATYESGFVIDKFPISRPNLTFSTLTVSNMSPEDSSIYLCSVGDGGNSPLHFGNGTRLTVT.